Listed below are T cell receptor beta chains from one sample, sequenced in a study of T-cell reconstitution after alpha-beta-depleted transplantation in children. In TCRdb, the PCR reads were re-called with MiXCR into one record per CDR3 protein. The repertoire includes about 610,000 distinct CDR3 sequences, approximately 10% of them detected once, and roughly 3.9% sits in the top ten. This specimen consisted of PBMCs from the stem cell graft donor, obtained from the stem cell graft. These receptors were collected from a human donor who donated a stem cell graft to a child with acute myeloid leukemia. CDR3s include the opening cysteine and the closing phenylalanine or tryptophan.

j_call,cdr3_length,v_call,cdr3_aa
TRBJ2-4,17,TRBV4-3,CASSQKQGALAKNIQYF
TRBJ1-4,16,TRBV7-2,CASSLGEKTTNEKLFF
TRBJ2-1,15,TRBV3-1,CASSQDSGRVNEQFF
TRBJ1-2,13,TRBV7-6,CASRSGGDYGYTF
TRBJ2-3,15,TRBV2,CATGRYTAAPDTQYF
TRBJ2-7,15,TRBV20-1,CSARDDRGRSYEQYF
TRBJ2-1,18,TRBV20-1,CSAPGWLADPDEYNEQFF
TRBJ2-5,15,TRBV28,CASSTRQGAGETQYF
TRBJ2-7,16,TRBV6-1,CASRGLGGTGAPEQYF
TRBJ2-5,12,TRBV29-1,CSAQGAQETQYF
TRBJ2-1,12,TRBV10-3,CAISESKGEQFF
TRBJ1-5,13,TRBV18,CASSPGGNQPQHF
TRBJ2-3,14,TRBV20-1,CSASGSGLTDTQYF
TRBJ1-4,17,TRBV25-1,CASSGSPQGRVREKLFF
TRBJ2-3,15,TRBV5-6,CASSSLAGVSDTQYF
TRBJ2-7,18,TRBV11-2,CASSLRLAGLAGSLEQYF
TRBJ1-4,14,TRBV7-2,CASSLDRSNEKLFF
TRBJ1-3,16,TRBV9,CASSVGPGTDGNTIYF
TRBJ2-7,14,TRBV2,CASSEDGSINEQYF
TRBJ2-3,14,TRBV7-9,CASSLAPATDTQYF
TRBJ2-3,14,TRBV12-3/TRBV12-4,CAIRGEDSKDTQYF
TRBJ2-7,15,TRBV6-5,CASWRGGQYSYEQYF
TRBJ2-7,11,TRBV29-1,CSVGTDYEQYF
TRBJ2-1,16,TRBV6-2/TRBV6-3,CASTGVAGFSYNEQFF
TRBJ2-7,16,TRBV10-3,CAISESGRLLSYEQYF
TRBJ2-7,14,TRBV20-1,CSAMKGEARHEQYF
TRBJ2-7,13,TRBV6-6,CASTPPRAYEQYF
TRBJ2-5,14,TRBV11-2,CASSSRGGWETQYF
TRBJ2-7,13,TRBV20-1,CSAVKDSSLEQYF
TRBJ1-5,13,TRBV27,CASSANGQRPQHF
TRBJ1-2,15,TRBV18,CASSPIPGQNYGYTF
TRBJ2-3,15,TRBV20-1,CSALLQGISTDTQYF
TRBJ1-1,13,TRBV30,CAYGRGLGAEAFF
TRBJ2-1,14,TRBV27,CASSPWGGHNEQFF
TRBJ1-4,15,TRBV7-9,CASSFHDSENEKLFF
TRBJ2-1,15,TRBV20-1,CSARDVPDYDNEQFF
TRBJ2-3,14,TRBV7-2,CASSLLGVSETQYF
TRBJ2-5,22,TRBV3-1,CASSPQGYRDRGPSYLQETQYF
TRBJ2-7,17,TRBV7-8,CASSLPEGAGVTYEQYF
TRBJ2-1,14,TRBV11-1,CASSLQVASNEQFF
TRBJ2-5,13,TRBV29-1,CSVAVALQETQYF
TRBJ2-5,17,TRBV5-1,CASSLGGVGGQQETQYF
TRBJ2-7,14,TRBV7-9,CASSLDQTAYEQYF
TRBJ2-5,15,TRBV12-3/TRBV12-4,CASSPRGQGDETQYF
TRBJ2-1,15,TRBV7-3,CASSLTGTSEREQFF
TRBJ2-3,18,TRBV9,CASSATPGLAGGPDTQYF
TRBJ2-2,14,TRBV7-2,CASSPTFRTGELFF
TRBJ2-7,13,TRBV20-1,CSARYSYGDEQYF
TRBJ2-7,12,TRBV5-1,CASSPGTSEQYF
TRBJ2-7,14,TRBV7-2,CASSLDGLLFARDF
TRBJ2-5,13,TRBV15,CATSREGSGTQYF